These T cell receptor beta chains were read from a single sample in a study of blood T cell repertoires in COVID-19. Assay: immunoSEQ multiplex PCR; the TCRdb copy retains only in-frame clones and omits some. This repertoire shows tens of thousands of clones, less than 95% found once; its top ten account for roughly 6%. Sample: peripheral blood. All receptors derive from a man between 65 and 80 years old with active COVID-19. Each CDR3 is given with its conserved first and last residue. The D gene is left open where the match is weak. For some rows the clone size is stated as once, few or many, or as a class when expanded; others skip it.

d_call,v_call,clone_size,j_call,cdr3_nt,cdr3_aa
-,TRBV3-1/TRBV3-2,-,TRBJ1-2,TGTGCCAGCAGCCCCCGCCGTACAGTGGGCTACACCTTC,CASSPRRTVGYTF
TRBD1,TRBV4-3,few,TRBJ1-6,TGCGCCAGCAGCCTAGGGACAGGGGGGAATTCACCCCTCCACTTT,CASSLGTGGNSPLHF
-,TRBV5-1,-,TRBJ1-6,TGCGCCAGCACCGAGAGCGGGCCACGAGAGGGCCTCCACTTT,CASTESGPREGLHF
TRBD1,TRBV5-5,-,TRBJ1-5,TGTGCCAGCAGCCTGACAGGGGGCAATCAGCCCCAGCATTTT,CASSLTGGNQPQHF
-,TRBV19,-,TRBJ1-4,TGTGCCAGTAGCTACAGCCGAAATGAAAAACTGTTTTTT,CASSYSRNEKLFF
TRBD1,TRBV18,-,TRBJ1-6,TGTGCCAGCTCACTGACAGGGGGTCTCAATTCACCCCTCCACTTT,CASSLTGGLNSPLHF
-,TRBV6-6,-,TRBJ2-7,TGTGCCAGCAGTTACGTCAGGGACGAGCAGTACTTC,CASSYVRDEQYF
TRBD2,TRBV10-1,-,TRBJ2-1,TGCGCCAGCAGTGAGGGACTAGCGGGGGTCTACAATGAGCAGTTCTTC,CASSEGLAGVYNEQFF
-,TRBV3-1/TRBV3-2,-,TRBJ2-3,TGTGCCAGCAGCCAAGATGAGGCTGGGACACCCCTCCCTGGCACAGATACGCAGTATTTT,CASSQDEAGTPLPGTDTQYF
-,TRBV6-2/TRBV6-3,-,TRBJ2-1,TGTGCCAGCAGTTACTCGATGGGCCGGACAGAGTACAATGAGCAGTTCTTC,CASSYSMGRTEYNEQFF
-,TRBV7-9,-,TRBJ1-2,TGTGCCAGCAGCCATGACTATGGCTACACCTTC,CASSHDYGYTF
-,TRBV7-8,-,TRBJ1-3,TGTGCCAGCAGCTTAGCTGCCAGGGCCTCTGGAAACACCATATATTTT,CASSLAARASGNTIYF
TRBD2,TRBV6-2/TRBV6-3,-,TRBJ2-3,TGTGCCAGCAGTATAGACGGGGGGGCCCCAGATACGCAGTATTTT,CASSIDGGAPDTQYF
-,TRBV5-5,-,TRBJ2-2,TGTGCCAGCAGCCAGGGGGGCACGACCTACGGGGAGCTGTTTTTT,CASSQGGTTYGELFF
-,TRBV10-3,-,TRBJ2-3,TGTGCCATCTCCCAATTCCCGACAGAACGCAAGTATTTT,CAISQFPTERKYF
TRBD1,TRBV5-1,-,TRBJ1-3,TGCGCCAGCAGCTTGAGACAGGGGGACACCATATATTTT,CASSLRQGDTIYF
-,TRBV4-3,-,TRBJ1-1,TGCGCCAGCAGCCAAGATCCACTGTCCACAGGGAACACTGAAGCTTTCTTT,CASSQDPLSTGNTEAFF
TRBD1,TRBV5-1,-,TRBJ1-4,TGCGCCAGCAGCTTGGATATGGACAGGGGTAATGAAAAACTGTTTTTT,CASSLDMDRGNEKLFF
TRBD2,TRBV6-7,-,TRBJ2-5,TGTGCCAGCAGCCCCCCCGGGGAGGGAGAGACCCAGTACTTC,CASSPPGEGETQYF
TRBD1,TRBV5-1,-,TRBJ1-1,TGCGCCAGCAGCTTGGGATCCCTACAGGGGCACACTGAAGCTTTCTTT,CASSLGSLQGHTEAFF
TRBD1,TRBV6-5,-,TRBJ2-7,TGTGCCAGTATCCGGACAGGATCCTACGAGCAGTACTTC,CASIRTGSYEQYF
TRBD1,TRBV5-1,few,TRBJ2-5,TGCGCCAGCAGCGCACAGGGGGCCCAAGAGACCCAGTACTTC,CASSAQGAQETQYF
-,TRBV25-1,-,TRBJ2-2,TGTGCCAGCAGGGGTGCAGGGGAGACCGGGGAGCTGTTTTTT,CASRGAGETGELFF
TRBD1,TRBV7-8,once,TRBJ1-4,TGTGCCAGCAGCCTAGGGTCAGGGGGTAGGGAAAAACTGTTTTTT,CASSLGSGGREKLFF
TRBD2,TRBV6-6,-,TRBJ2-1,TGTGCCAGCAGTTACTCGCGCGGGGGGGCAGGTGAGCAGTTCTTC,CASSYSRGGAGEQFF
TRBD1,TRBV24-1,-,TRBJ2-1,TGTGCCACCAGTGATTTTGGGGTTCGGACAGGGGGAAATGAGCAGTTCTTC,CATSDFGVRTGGNEQFF
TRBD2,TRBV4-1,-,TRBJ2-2,TGCGCCAGCAGCCGGGACTCGACTAGCGGGGGGGCGAACACCGGGGAGCTGTTTTTT,CASSRDSTSGGANTGELFF
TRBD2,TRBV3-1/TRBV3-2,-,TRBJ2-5,TGTGCCAGCAGCCAGGGAAACGCGGGGGGGCGGGAGACCCAGTACTTC,CASSQGNAGGRETQYF
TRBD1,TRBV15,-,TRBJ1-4,TGTGCCACCAGCAGAGATGACAGGGGTAATGAAAAACTGTTTTTT,CATSRDDRGNEKLFF
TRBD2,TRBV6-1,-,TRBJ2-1,TGTGCCAGCAGTGAAGCGCTATCGGGGGGGATGAACAATGAGCAGTTCTTC,CASSEALSGGMNNEQFF
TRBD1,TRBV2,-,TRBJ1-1,TGTGCCAGCAGTGACGGTCAGGGGGCGAGTGAAGCTTTCTTT,CASSDGQGASEAFF
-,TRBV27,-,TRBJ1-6,TGTGCCAGCAGGCCACAGGGTTATTCACCCCTCCACTTT,CASRPQGYSPLHF
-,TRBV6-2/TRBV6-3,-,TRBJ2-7,TGTGCCAGCAGTTACTCGACAGGAGCCGAGCAGTACTTC,CASSYSTGAEQYF